The clone carrying this T cell receptor beta chain was seen just once. Its specificity is unknown. This sample was included in a study of radiotherapy plus CTLA-4 blockade in lung cancer. Study findings and constraints: TCR clones originating in tumors grew in number in blood after radiotherapy plus ipilimumab. Interferon-beta and early blood T cell clone dynamics reportedly predicted response best.

TCRdb's copy holds only in-frame clones and misses some; the assay was immunoSEQ multiplex PCR. The sample has about 14,000 clones, more than 70% seen once; the top ten hold 14%. This TCR was sampled from a human donor with non-small cell lung cancer that progressed on radiotherapy plus ipilimumab. Some clones in this sample may be carry-over from other donors' samples. The sequencing used peripheral blood, collected from a patient treated with radiotherapy plus ipilimumab.

The CDR3 region is CASRLTSKADTQYF. In nucleotides, the CDR3 is TGTGCCAGCAGACTAACTAGTAAGGCAGATACGCAGTATTTT. The chain combines TRBV7-2 with TRBJ2-3; weak D call: TRBD2 (5 bases). The CDR3 covers 14 residues. Germline CDR1 SGHTA, CDR2 FQGNSA. V lost 6 bases, J lost 4 bases, and 14 bases lay in between.